Shown below are 2 T cell receptor beta chains from a single sample sequenced in a study of blood T cells in healthy people across ages. PCR was performed a second time for roughly 7 to 12 cycles using a sample-barcoded 5' primer and a J-beta primer mix. TCRdb re-derived calls from the 5' RACE reads in MiXCR, one entry per CDR3 protein. The sample lists roughly 1.7 million distinct CDR3 sequences, approximately 32% occurring once. Sequencing was done on a sample of blood. These receptors came from a woman aged 25-40 years in good health.

This clonotype was seen more than once but under ten times. The rearrangement links TRBV20-1 to TRBJ2-3; the match to TRBD2 covers 10 bases. Germline CDR1 and CDR2: DFQATT and SNEGSKA (reference sequence). The CDR3 extends over 15 amino acids. V lost 5 bases and J lost 1; bases outside the gene matches: 6. The CDR3 DNA reads as TGCAGTGCTTTTCTAGGGACTAGCGGCACAGATACGCAGTATTTT. Its protein product is CSAFLGTSGTDTQYF.

The V call is TRBV2, the J call TRBJ1-5, with TRBD1 identical over 9 bases. There are 14 residues in the CDR3. CDR1 is SNHLY, CDR2 FYNNEI, per germline. The J segment lost 6 bases and the V segment lost 8 bases, leaving 8 bases of the junction unmatched. CDR3 in DNA: TGTGCCAGCGGCTTGGGACAGGGCGCTCAGCCCCAGCATTTT. Amino acid sequence: CASGLGQGAQPQHF.